The 31 T cell receptor beta chains below all came from one sample that was sequenced in a study of T cell responses to AZD1222 COVID-19 vaccine. The repertoire was sequenced with immunoSEQ multiplex PCR; TCRdb's copy has only in-frame clones and lacks some. Here the sample spans nearly 110,000 clones, 92% being singletons. The specimen comprised peripheral blood, sampled 28 days after the second AZD1222 dose. The receptors stem from an adult who received the AZD1222 COVID-19 vaccine.

The V gene is TRBV9, the J gene TRBJ2-3; D might be TRBD2 (6 bases). The CDR3 loop spans 12 amino acids. V was pared by 3 bases and J by 8 bases, with 10 bases between. Germline V gene sequence: CDR1 SGDLS, CDR2 YYNGEE. DNA of the CDR3: TGTGCCAGCAGCGCAAATAGCGGTACGCAGTATTTT. It is translated as CASSANSGTQYF.

The rearrangement uses TRBV5-8 and TRBJ1-1; D perhaps matches TRBD1 (6 bases). The CDR3 is 14 residues long. The ends were cut back, 5 bases at V and 5 bases at J, with 16 bases in the middle. CDR1 and CDR2 (germline): SGHTS, YDEGEE. The CDR3 spells CASRKHTGRTEAFF. The CDR3 nucleotides read TGTGCCAGCAGGAAACATACAGGGCGTACTGAAGCTTTCTTT. The whole variable domain, remainder taken from reference TRBV5-8 and TRBJ1-1, is EAGVTQSPTHLIKTRGQQATLRCSPISGHTSVYWYQQALGLGLQFLLWYDEGEERNRGNFPPRFSGRQFPNYSSELNVNALELEDSALYLCASRKHTGRTEAFFGQGTRLTVV.

This rearrangement joins TRBV6-5 to TRBJ2-7; D is ambiguous. Germline V gene lookup returns CDR1 MNHEY and CDR2 SVGAGI. The CDR3 is 14 residues long. The V and J ends lost 0 bases and 2 bases respectively, with 8 bases between them. The CDR3 DNA reads as TGTGCCAGCAGTTACTCGAGTAAAACCTACGAGCAGTACTTC. Its translation: CASSYSSKTYEQYF.

The chain uses TRBV5-1 and TRBJ2-2, with D perhaps TRBD2 (6 bases). Trimming pared 0 bases from V and 5 bases from J, leaving 17 bases between. The CDR3 runs 17 residues. The germline V gene has CDR1 SGHRS and CDR2 YFSETQ. The CDR3 here is CASSLGDWRTRTGELFF. The CDR3 region has the DNA TGCGCCAGCAGCTTGGGGGACTGGAGAACGAGAACCGGGGAGCTGTTTTTT.

CDR3 coding DNA: TGTGCCAGCAGTTCCGTTCAGGGGTATGGCTACACCTTC. It is translated as CASSSVQGYGYTF. The chain is built from TRBV28 and TRBJ1-2, with D perhaps TRBD1 (6 bases). There are 13 residues in the CDR3. The V gene's germline CDR1 is MDHEN and CDR2 SYDVKM. V was pared by 4 bases and J by 5 bases, with 11 bases between.

The chain uses TRBV27 and TRBJ1-5, with D possibly matching TRBD1 (6 bases). Germline CDR1 is MNHEY and CDR2 is SMNVEV (reference sequence). V lost 6 bases to trimming and J lost 4 bases, with 25 bases between them. The CDR3 extends over 18 amino acids. In DNA, the CDR3 is TGTGCCAGCAGCCCAAATAGCCGGGGAGGGGGAGCGAATCAGCCCCAGCATTTT. Its protein product is CASSPNSRGGGANQPQHF.

The V gene is TRBV27, the J gene TRBJ2-7; maybe TRBD2 (6 bases). The CDR3 is made up of 14 amino acids. V lost 3 bases, J lost 2 bases, and 11 bases lay in between. Germline CDR1 MNHEY, CDR2 SMNVEV (reference sequence). CDR3 nucleotides: TGTGCCAGCAGTTTCCAACTAGCAGCCTACGAGCAGTACTTC. This gives the protein CASSFQLAAYEQYF.

V is TRBV5-1 and J is TRBJ1-1; D is uncertain. Trimming stripped 0 bases from V and 1 base from J, with 13 bases between. CDR3 length: 16 amino acids. The germline CDR1 and CDR2 sequences are SGHRS and YFSETQ. The CDR3 sequence is CASSLEVRLANTEAFF. CDR3 DNA: TGCGCCAGCAGCTTGGAGGTCAGGTTGGCGAACACTGAAGCTTTCTTT. Drawing the rest from reference TRBV5-1 and TRBJ1-1, the complete variable domain is KAGVTQTPRYLIKTRGQQVTLSCSPISGHRSVSWYQQTPGQGLQFLFEYFSETQRNKGNFPGRFSGRQFSNSRSEMNVSTLELGDSALYLCASSLEVRLANTEAFFGQGTRLTVV.

The J gene is TRBJ2-1, the V gene TRBV25-1; 7 bases align to TRBD2. The CDR3 covers 16 residues. Germline CDR1 is MGHDK and CDR2 is SYGVNS. The ends lost 0 bases at V and 0 bases at J; junction bases unmatched: 2. The CDR3 DNA sequence: TGTGCCAGCAGTGAATACGGGGGGAGCTCCTACAATGAGCAGTTCTTC. This codes for CASSEYGGSSYNEQFF. Variable domain in full (rest from reference TRBV25-1 and TRBJ2-1): EADIYQTPRYLVIGTGKKITLECSQTMGHDKMYWYQQDPGMELHLIHYSYGVNSTEKGDLSSESTVSRIRTEHFPLTLESARPSHTSQYLCASSEYGGSSYNEQFFGPGTRLTVL.

This chain connects TRBV6-4 to TRBJ1-5; D unresolved. V was clipped by 4 bases and J by 5 bases, with 9 bases between them. Germline CDR1 MRHNA, CDR2 SNTAGT. This CDR3 spans 13 amino acids. The CDR3 DNA is TGTGCCAGCAGTGGAGGAAAGGATCAGCCCCAGCATTTT. Translating it yields CASSGGKDQPQHF.

V is TRBV19 and J is TRBJ2-7, with 11 bases fitting TRBD2. The CDR3 spans 16 residues. V gave up 3 bases and J gave up 3 bases; unmatched junction bases: 7. The V gene's germline CDR1 is LNHDA and CDR2 SQIVND (reference sequence). The CDR3 nucleotides read TGTGCCAGTAGTATCTCTCTAGGACTAGCGGGCTACGAGCAGTACTTC. Its translation: CASSISLGLAGYEQYF. The full variable domain, completed using reference TRBV19 and TRBJ2-7, is DGGITQSPKYLFRKEGQNVTLSCEQNLNHDAMYWYRQDPGQGLRLIYYSQIVNDFQKGDIAEGYSVSREKKESFPLTVTSAQKNPTAFYLCASSISLGLAGYEQYFGPGTRLTVT.

The V and J genes are TRBV6-6 and TRBJ1-2; TRBD1 agrees at 9 bases. The germline V gene has CDR1 MNHNY and CDR2 SVGAGI (reference sequence). This CDR3 contains 15 residues. The V and J ends lost 3 bases and 5 bases, in that order; junction bases with no gene match: 7. The CDR3 reads CASSYGQGTGYGYTF. CDR3 coding DNA: TGTGCCAGCAGTTATGGACAGGGGACCGGGTATGGCTACACCTTC.

This chain uses TRBV27 with TRBJ2-2; D is ambiguous. CDR3 length: 14 amino acids. The V end lost 2 bases, the J end lost 3 bases, and 7 bases lay between the germline ends. Germline V gene lookup returns CDR1 MNHEY and CDR2 SMNVEV (reference sequence). The CDR3 DNA sequence: TGTGCCAGCAGTTTAGACTGGGACACCGGGGAGCTGTTTTTT. It codes for CASSLDWDTGELFF.

V and J are TRBV7-9 and TRBJ2-2; D may be TRBD1 (8 bases). Germline V gene data show CDR1 as SEHNR and CDR2 as FQNEAQ (reference sequence). CDR3 length equals 13 residues. The V end lost 10 bases, the J end lost 6 bases, and 15 bases lay between the germline ends. This CDR3 reads CATTGGVSGELFF. The CDR3, as DNA: TGTGCCACCACAGGGGGGGTATCCGGGGAGCTGTTTTTT.

This chain connects TRBV30 to TRBJ2-7, with D perhaps matching TRBD1 (6 bases). The CDR3 spans 14 residues. Germline-derived CDR1 and CDR2 are GTSNPN and SVGIG (reference sequence). Trimming removed 0 bases at V and 8 bases at J, with 17 bases between. CDR3 residues: CAWSVLDVGAQQYF. In DNA, the CDR3 is TGTGCCTGGAGTGTCTTAGATGTGGGGGCCCAGCAGTACTTC.

This clone came up once. The chain carries TRBV24-1 and TRBJ2-1; the D gene is possibly TRBD1 (5 bases). This CDR3 has 13 amino acids. CDR1 and CDR2 from the germline V gene are KGHDR and SFDVKD. V lost 3 bases to trimming and J lost 8 bases, with 10 bases between them. The CDR3 reads CATSDPGFDEQFF. CDR3 DNA sequence: TGTGCCACCAGTGATCCAGGGTTTGATGAGCAGTTCTTC.

The rearrangement joins TRBV10-1 to TRBJ2-7; D may be TRBD1 (6 bases). Germline V CDR1 and CDR2: WNHNN, SYGVQD (reference sequence). The CDR3 totals 14 residues. V was cut by 7 bases and J by 2 bases, with 15 bases left in between. Here the CDR3 DNA reads TGCGCCAGCACAGGGGCTAGCAGTACCTACGAGCAGTACTTC. This sequence encodes CASTGASSTYEQYF.

J is TRBJ2-5 and V is TRBV6-2 or TRBV6-3; 10 bases agree with TRBD1. Germline-derived CDR1 and CDR2 are MNHEY and SVGEGT. V was pared by 2 bases and J by 2 bases, with 8 bases of the junction left unmatched. The CDR3 loop spans 17 amino acids. CDR3 nucleotides: TGTGCCAGCAGTTACACCAAGGGACAGGGGTTACAAGAGACCCAGTACTTC. This codes for CASSYTKGQGLQETQYF.

The CDR3 DNA sequence: TGTGCCAGCAGCTTGACTAGCGGGACACTAAATGAGCAGTTCTTC. It codes for CASSLTSGTLNEQFF. J is TRBJ2-1 and V is TRBV7-3; 11 nucleotides agree with TRBD2. The CDR3 covers 15 residues. Per germline, CDR1 SGHTA and CDR2 FQGTGA. The trim removed 3 bases at V and 7 bases at J, leaving 5 bases unmatched.

The chain has TRBV5-1 and TRBJ1-1; 8 nucleotides line up with TRBD1. The V and J ends lost 6 bases and 3 bases, in that order; junction bases with no gene match: 7. CDR1 is SGHRS, CDR2 YFSETQ, per germline. The CDR3 is 14 amino acids. CDR3 residues: CASTSGGLDTEAFF. The CDR3 DNA follows: TGCGCCAGCACTTCAGGGGGCTTAGACACTGAAGCTTTCTTT. Drawing the rest from reference TRBV5-1 and TRBJ1-1, the complete variable domain is KAGVTQTPRYLIKTRGQQVTLSCSPISGHRSVSWYQQTPGQGLQFLFEYFSETQRNKGNFPGRFSGRQFSNSRSEMNVSTLELGDSALYLCASTSGGLDTEAFFGQGTRLTVV.

The chain joins TRBV4-1 to TRBJ1-5; 7 nucleotides line up with TRBD1. The CDR3 runs 16 residues. Germline loops: CDR1 MGHRA, CDR2 YSYEKL. Trimming removed 1 base from V and 5 bases from J; junction bases left unmatched: 8. CDR3 sequence (DNA): TGCGCCAGCAGCCAAGTCGATAGGGGGCTGGATCAGCCCCAGCATTTT. Translation gives CASSQVDRGLDQPQHF.

This clone was found a few times. The chain recombines TRBV6-5 with TRBJ1-5, with D uncertain. The germline V gene has CDR1 MNHEY and CDR2 SVGAGI. This CDR3 has 13 amino acids. The V end was cut by 2 bases, the J end by 6 bases, with 8 bases between. The CDR3 protein is CASSYTKGQPQHF. CDR3 nucleotide sequence: TGTGCCAGCAGTTACACTAAGGGTCAGCCCCAGCATTTT.

This chain uses TRBV2 with TRBJ2-7, with 12 bases aligning to TRBD2. Germline trimming cut 6 bases from V and 5 bases from J; bases unmatched to any gene: 8. The CDR3 is made up of 15 amino acids. The germline V gene encodes CDR1 SNHLY and CDR2 FYNNEI. CDR3 sequence reads: CASRKLAGGPDEQYF. In DNA, the CDR3 is TGTGCCAGCAGGAAGCTAGCGGGAGGGCCCGACGAGCAGTACTTC.

This rearrangement joins TRBV4-1 to TRBJ1-5; D is possibly TRBD1 (5 bases). Germline assignment: CDR1 MGHRA and CDR2 YSYEKL. V was clipped by 3 bases and J by 0 bases, with 12 bases between them. The CDR3 loop spans 16 amino acids. For the CDR3, the DNA is TGCGCCAGCAGCCAGTCAACAGGCCTTAGCAATCAGCCCCAGCATTTT. Its translation is CASSQSTGLSNQPQHF.

The sample holds one count of this clone. The chain couples TRBV12-3 or TRBV12-4 to TRBJ2-1, with 9 bases fitting TRBD1. CDR3 length equals 13 residues. Losses at the gene ends were 6 bases for V and 7 bases for J; bases not matched to a gene: 4. CDR3 nucleotide sequence: TGTGCCAGCAGCCCCGGGACAGGGAATGAGCAGTTCTTC. Encoded protein: CASSPGTGNEQFF.

This clone came up once. The chain combines TRBV7-2 with TRBJ2-3, with a tentative D call TRBD2 (6 bases). The CDR3 totals 15 residues. V dropped 1 base and J dropped 7 bases, with 15 bases sitting between them. CDR1 is SGHTA, CDR2 FQGNSA, per germline. The CDR3 reads CASSLVGGEVYTQYF. In DNA form, the CDR3 reads TGTGCCAGCAGCTTAGTTGGTGGGGAGGTTTATACGCAGTATTTT.

The DNA for the CDR3 is TGCGCCAGCAGCCTTTCCCTGGGCGAGACCCAGTACTTC. Amino acid sequence: CASSLSLGETQYF. This rearrangement joins TRBV4-1 to TRBJ2-5; D unclear. The V end was cut by 4 bases, the J end by 5 bases, with 11 bases between. The CDR3 is 13 residues long. Germline lookup yields CDR1 MGHRA and CDR2 YSYEKL.

The chain couples TRBV10-3 to TRBJ2-3; D not certain. The CDR3 totals 11 residues. Germline V CDR1 and CDR2: ENHRY, SYGVKD. V shed 3 bases and J shed 2 bases, with 0 bases lying between them. DNA of the CDR3: TGTGCCATCAGTGACACAGATACGCAGTATTTT. Translated: CAISDTDTQYF.

V gene TRBV5-6 combines with J gene TRBJ1-3; TRBD1 might be the D (5 bases). Germline values: CDR1 SGHDT, CDR2 YYEEEE. The CDR3 length is 14 residues. V was shortened by 7 bases and J by 8 bases, with 19 bases between the two germline ends. The CDR3, as DNA: TGTGCCAGCGGCCCGCGTGGGGGTGCGGACACCATATATTTT. This encodes CASGPRGGADTIYF.

This CDR3 is CASSSGGHEQYF. The DNA of the CDR3 is TGTGCCAGCAGCTCGGGAGGGCACGAGCAGTACTTC. The chain has TRBV5-4 and TRBJ2-7; 8 bases line up with TRBD2. CDR3 length: 12 amino acids. CDR1 and CDR2 from the germline V gene are SGHNT and YYREEE (reference sequence). The trim removed 3 bases at V and 5 bases at J, leaving 1 base unmatched.

The chain couples TRBV5-1 to TRBJ2-3; D remains unclear. Trimming removed 4 bases from V and 2 bases from J, with 5 bases in between. Germline V gene data show CDR1 as SGHRS and CDR2 as YFSETQ. This CDR3 is built from 12 residues. CDR3 DNA sequence: TGCGCCAGCAGCGGGAACACAGATACGCAGTATTTT. The encoded protein is CASSGNTDTQYF.